This record concerns one TCR beta chain sequence. The data were taken from a study of blood T cell repertoires in COVID-19. Germline V gene sequence: CDR1 SEHNR, CDR2 FQNEAQ (reference sequence). This CDR3 contains 14 residues. Trimming took 5 bases from V and 7 from J, leaving 12 bases between them. Measured with immunoSEQ multiplex PCR; TCRdb has only the in-frame clones, and not every one. The repertoire holds 50,000 to 75,000 clones, with roughly 87% as singletons. This receptor was identified in an older man in a cohort sampled during active COVID-19. The sample comprised peripheral blood. The chain is built from TRBV7-9 and TRBJ1-6; perhaps TRBD1 as D (6 bases). For the CDR3, the DNA is TGTGCCAGCAGCCTAACAGGGTTCAATTCACCCCTCCACTTT. It is translated as CASSLTGFNSPLHF.